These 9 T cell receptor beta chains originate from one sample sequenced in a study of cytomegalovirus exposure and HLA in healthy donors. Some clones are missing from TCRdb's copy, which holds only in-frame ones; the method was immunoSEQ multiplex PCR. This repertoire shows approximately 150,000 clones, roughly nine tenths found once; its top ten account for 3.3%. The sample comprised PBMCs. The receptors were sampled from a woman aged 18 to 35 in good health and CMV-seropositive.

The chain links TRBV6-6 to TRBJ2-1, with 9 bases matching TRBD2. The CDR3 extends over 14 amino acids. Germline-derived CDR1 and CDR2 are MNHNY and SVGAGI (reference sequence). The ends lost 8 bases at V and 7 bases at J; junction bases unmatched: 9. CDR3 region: CASGLLAGRNEQFF. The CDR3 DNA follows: TGTGCCAGCGGATTGCTAGCGGGACGAAATGAGCAGTTCTTC.

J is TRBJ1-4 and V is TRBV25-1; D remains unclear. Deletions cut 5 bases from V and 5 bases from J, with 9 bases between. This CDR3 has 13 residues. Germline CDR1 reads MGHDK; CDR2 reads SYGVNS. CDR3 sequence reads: CASSIGGNEKLFF. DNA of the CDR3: TGTGCCAGCAGTATCGGAGGGAATGAAAAACTGTTTTTT. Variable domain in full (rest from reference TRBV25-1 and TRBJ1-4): EADIYQTPRYLVIGTGKKITLECSQTMGHDKMYWYQQDPGMELHLIHYSYGVNSTEKGDLSSESTVSRIRTEHFPLTLESARPSHTSQYLCASSIGGNEKLFFGSGTQLSVL.

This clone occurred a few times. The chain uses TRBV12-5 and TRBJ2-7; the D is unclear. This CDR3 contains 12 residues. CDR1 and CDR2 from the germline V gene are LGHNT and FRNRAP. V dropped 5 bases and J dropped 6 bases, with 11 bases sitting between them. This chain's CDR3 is CASGGSPREQYF. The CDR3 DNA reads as TGTGCTAGTGGTGGCTCCCCCCGCGAGCAGTACTTC.

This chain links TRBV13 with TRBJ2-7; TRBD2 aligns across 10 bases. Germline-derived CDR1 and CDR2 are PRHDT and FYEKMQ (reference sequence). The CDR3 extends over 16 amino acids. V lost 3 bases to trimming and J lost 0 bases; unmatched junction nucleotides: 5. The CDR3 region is CASSFFGTSDSYEQYF. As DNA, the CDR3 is TGTGCCAGCAGCTTCTTTGGGACTAGCGACTCCTACGAGCAGTACTTC. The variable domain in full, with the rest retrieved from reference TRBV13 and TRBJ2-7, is AAGVIQSPRHLIKEKRETATLKCYPIPRHDTVYWYQQGPGQDPQFLISFYEKMQSDKGSIPDRFSAQQFSDYHSELNMSSLELGDSALYFCASSFFGTSDSYEQYFGPGTRLTVT.

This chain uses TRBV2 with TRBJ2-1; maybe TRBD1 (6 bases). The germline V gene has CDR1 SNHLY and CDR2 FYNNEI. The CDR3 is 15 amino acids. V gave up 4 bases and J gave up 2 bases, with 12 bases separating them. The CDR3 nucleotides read TGTGCCAGCAGTGCCGGCAGGGACACCTACAATGAGCAGTTCTTC. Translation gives CASSAGRDTYNEQFF.

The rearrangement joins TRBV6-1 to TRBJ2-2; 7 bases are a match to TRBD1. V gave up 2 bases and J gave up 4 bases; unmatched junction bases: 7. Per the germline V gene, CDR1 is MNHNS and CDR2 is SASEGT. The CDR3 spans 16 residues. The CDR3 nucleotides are TGTGCCAGCAGTGAATCCGGGACAGTAGTCACCGGGGAGCTGTTTTTT. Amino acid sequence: CASSESGTVVTGELFF.

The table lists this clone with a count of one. DNA of the CDR3: TGTGCCAGCAGCTTAACCGGGACTAGCGGCTACAATGAGCAGTTCTTC. Translation gives CASSLTGTSGYNEQFF. The J gene is TRBJ2-1, the V gene TRBV7-3; the match to TRBD2 covers 11 bases. The CDR3 has 16 residues. Per germline, CDR1 SGHTA and CDR2 FQGTGA. V shed 0 bases and J 3 bases; nucleotides not matched to a gene: 1.

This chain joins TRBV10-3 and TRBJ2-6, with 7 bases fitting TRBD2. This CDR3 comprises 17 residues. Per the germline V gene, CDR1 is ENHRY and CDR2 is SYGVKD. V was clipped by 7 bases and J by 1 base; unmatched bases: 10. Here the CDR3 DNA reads TGTGCCATCACCGGACACTTGGGAGGGTCTGGGGCCAACGTCCTGACTTTC. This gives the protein CAITGHLGGSGANVLTF.

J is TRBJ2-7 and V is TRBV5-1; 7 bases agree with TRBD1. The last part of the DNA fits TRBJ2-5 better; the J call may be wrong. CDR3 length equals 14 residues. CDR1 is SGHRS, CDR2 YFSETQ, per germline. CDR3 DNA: TGCGCCAGCAGCTTGGGACAGGGAGAACAGACCCAGTACTTC. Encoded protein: CASSLGQGEQTQYF.